These 19 T cell receptor beta chains were sequenced from one sample in a study of T cell clonality in common variable immunodeficiency. Only in-frame clones appear in the TCRdb table, and some are missing; sequencing was by immunoSEQ multiplex PCR. The repertoire consists of about 52,000 clones, none detected only once. Sequenced sample: peripheral blood mononuclear cells. The receptor set was obtained from a person between 18 and 70 years old in good health.

This clone showed up many times. The sequenced fragment ends 3 residues before the CDR3 boundary, so the rest is inferred from the germline J gene. The chain links TRBV6-1 to TRBJ2-1; TRBD2 matches 10 bases. J was trimmed by 3 bases and V by 4 bases; bases with no gene match: 3. The CDR3 has 15 amino acids. The V gene's germline CDR1 is MNHNS and CDR2 SASEGT. The CDR3 DNA, read in part, is TGTGCCAGCAGTGCCGGACTAGCGGTCTACAATGAG. This codes for CASSAGLAVYNE. The CDR3 reads in full as CASSAGLAVYNEQFF.

Of note for this clone: The CDR3 end falls 3 residues outside the read, so it is completed with the germline J gene. The rearrangement joins TRBV2 to TRBJ2-5; D might be TRBD2 (5 bases). The V and J ends lost 5 bases and 3 bases respectively, with 10 bases between them. Germline V gives CDR1 SNHLY, CDR2 FYNNEI. This CDR3 comprises 13 residues. The DNA read from the CDR3 is TGTGCCAGCAGTTGGACTCTCGAAGAGACC. Its translation: CASSWTLEET. The entire CDR3 is CASSWTLEETQYF.

This clone has only a few counts. Read sequence stops 3 residues before the CDR3 end, and the germline J gene provides the missing end. The same CDR3 also results from other DNA sequences found in this sample. The chain recombines TRBV20-1 with TRBJ1-1; unclear D gene. This CDR3 has 15 residues. Trimming cost V 1 base and J 5 bases, with 17 bases left between them. Germline CDR1 DFQATT, CDR2 SNEGSKA (reference sequence). The CDR3 DNA, read in part, is TGCAGTGCTAGAGCTGGAGACTCCCCTAGGACTGAA. This gives the protein CSARAGDSPRTE. The whole CDR3 protein reads CSARAGDSPRTEAFF.

This clone was recorded a few times. The CDR3 extends 3 residues past the end of the read, so its final part is completed from the germline J gene. The chain joins TRBV5-1 to TRBJ2-1, with 7 bases aligning to TRBD2. Germline values: CDR1 SGHRS, CDR2 YFSETQ. This CDR3 contains 13 residues. Losses at the gene ends were 2 bases for V and 8 bases for J; bases not matched to a gene: 4. The CDR3 DNA, read in part, is TGCGCCAGCAGCTTAGCGGGAAGGGATGAG. Amino acid sequence: CASSLAGRDE. The full CDR3 protein is CASSLAGRDEQFF.

This clone was counted many times. The DNA ends 3 residues before the CDR3 does, and the rest of the CDR3 is filled in from the germline J gene. The J gene is TRBJ2-3, the V gene TRBV5-1, with 8 bases that match TRBD1. The CDR3 consists of 14 residues. The V gene's germline CDR1 is SGHRS and CDR2 YFSETQ. The junction had 7 bases not matched to a gene; V was cut back by 4 bases and J by 6 bases. CDR3 DNA (partial): TGCGCCAGCAGCCCAGGGGGCGGTTGGGATACG. This translates into CASSPGGGWDT. The whole CDR3 region reads CASSPGGGWDTQYF.

The table lists this clone with many counts. The DNA ends 3 residues before the CDR3 does, and the rest of the CDR3 is filled in from the germline J gene. The chain employs TRBV19 and TRBJ1-2, with 9 bases lining up with TRBD1. After removal of 10 bases from V and 4 bases from J, the junction contained 10 bases not matched to a gene. CDR1 and CDR2 from the germline V gene are LNHDA and SQIVND (reference sequence). The CDR3 has 14 residues. This chain's CDR3 is CATTGGRTFYGYTF. Incomplete CDR3 DNA: TGTGCCACTACAGGGGGCCGTACCTTCTATGGC.

This clone has ten or more counts. The CDR3 end is not reached by the read, which stops 3 residues before it; the germline J gene fills it in. The chain employs TRBV20-1 and TRBJ2-7, with D perhaps TRBD1 (5 bases). Germline CDR1 reads DFQATT; CDR2 reads SNEGSKA (reference sequence). Trimming shortened V by 5 bases and J by 4 bases, and 24 bases separated the two germline ends. This CDR3 comprises 16 residues. The covered CDR3 bases are TGCAGTGCTGTGTGGCCAGGGCGGTCTTATCAGTACGAG. Its protein product is CSAVWPGRSYQYE. The full-length CDR3 reads as CSAVWPGRSYQYEQYF.

In this sample, this clone turned up many times. The sequence runs out 3 residues before the end of the CDR3; the remainder is reconstructed from the germline J gene. V usage is TRBV9 and J usage is TRBJ2-5; D may be TRBD2 (5 bases). Trimming shortened V by 3 bases and J by 5 bases, and 11 bases separated the two germline ends. Germline V gene sequence: CDR1 SGDLS, CDR2 YYNGEE. This CDR3 is 13 amino acids long. The sequenced CDR3 bases are TGTGCCAGCAGCGCGATTTCGGGGGAGACC. Its translation: CASSAISGET. The full CDR3 protein reads CASSAISGETQYF.

This clone was found many times. The CDR3 end lies 3 residues beyond the end of the read and is filled in from the germline J gene. This chain links TRBV6-2 or TRBV6-3 with TRBJ2-1, with 8 bases matching TRBD2. The germline gives CDR1 MNHEY, CDR2 SVGEGT. V was clipped by 11 bases and J by 4 bases; unmatched bases: 7. This CDR3 is 13 amino acids long. The CDR3 reads CAARTSSYNEQFF. The sequenced part of the CDR3 DNA is TGTGCCGCCCGGACTAGCAGTTACAATGAG.

This clone showed up many times. CDR3 bases read: TGTGCCAGCAGTTTTGGACTAGCGGGGGGCACAGATACG. It translates to CASSFGLAGGTDT. The whole CDR3 sequence reads CASSFGLAGGTDTQYF. V is TRBV7-3 and J is TRBJ2-3, with 13 positions matching TRBD2. The CDR3 extends 3 residues past the end of the read, so its final part is completed from the germline J gene. Germline V gives CDR1 SGHTA, CDR2 FQGTGA. Unmatched junction bases numbered 4, after V lost 6 bases and J lost 1 base. The CDR3 runs 16 residues.

This clone has a count of ten or more. The read is 3 residues too short to cover the CDR3 end, so that end is filled in from the germline J gene. The V call is TRBV20-1, the J call TRBJ2-1; D possibly matches TRBD1 or TRBD2 (5 bases each). This CDR3 comprises 14 residues. Germline V lookup: CDR1 DFQATT, CDR2 SNEGSKA (reference sequence). The germline V and J ends were trimmed by 3 bases and 9 bases, with 18 bases remaining between them. The CDR3 spells CSARYGSGQGEQFF. CDR3 DNA (partial): TGCAGTGCTAGGTATGGGAGTGGGCAGGGTGAG.

This clone has at least ten counts. The CDR3 sequence is CSVGVQGYNEQFF. The DNA read from the CDR3 is TGCAGCGTTGGGGTACAGGGTTACAATGAG. The rearrangement joins TRBV29-1 to TRBJ2-1, with D possibly matching TRBD1 (6 bases). The CDR3 goes on 3 residues after the read ends, and that part is filled in from the germline J gene. This CDR3 is built from 13 residues. The V gene's germline CDR1 is SQVTM and CDR2 ANQGSEA. V was shortened by 4 bases and J by 4 bases, with 11 bases between the two germline ends.

At least ten counts were recorded for this clone. The read ends 3 residues before the CDR3 terminus; that terminus is restored from the germline J gene. The chain carries TRBV28 and TRBJ2-1, with D possibly being TRBD2 (6 bases). Germline V gene sequence: CDR1 MDHEN, CDR2 SYDVKM. V gave up 7 bases and J gave up 1 base, with 14 bases separating them. CDR3 size: 15 residues. CDR3 loop: CASISFGGSYNEQFF. The CDR3 DNA, read in part, is TGTGCCAGCATCTCCTTTGGGGGGTCCTACAATGAG.

Ten or more counts support this clone. From the germline J gene comes the end of the CDR3, since the read stops 3 residues before it. The chain carries TRBV14 and TRBJ1-1; D remains unclear. Germline values: CDR1 SGHDN, CDR2 FVKESK. This CDR3 region has 14 residues. Incomplete CDR3 DNA: TGTGCCAGCAGCCAAGACGACTGGTTCGAAGAA. It translates to CASSQDDWFEE. Given in full, the CDR3 is CASSQDDWFEEAFF.

In regard to this clone: The CDR3 end lies 3 residues beyond the end of the read and is filled in from the germline J gene. The genes are TRBV11-2 and TRBJ2-5; 8 bases match TRBD1. With V trimmed by 1 base and J by 4 bases, 5 bases remained unmatched. CDR1 is SGHAT, CDR2 FQNNGV, per germline. The CDR3 loop spans 15 amino acids. The CDR3 sequence is CASSLGQGLLETQYF. CDR3 DNA, as far as it was read: TGTGCCAGCAGCTTAGGACAGGGGTTACTAGAGACC.

This clone was counted ten times or more. The CDR3 DNA, read in part, is TGTGCCTGGAGTCCTTTGAGGGAGACC. As protein: CAWSPLRET. The whole CDR3 protein is CAWSPLRETQYF. V and J are TRBV30 and TRBJ2-5; D unresolved. The CDR3 end falls 3 residues outside the read, so it is completed with the germline J gene. Trimming removed 2 bases at V and 5 bases at J, with 9 bases between. Germline CDR1 and CDR2: GTSNPN and SVGIG (reference sequence). There are 12 residues in the CDR3.

This clone was seen ten or more times. The CDR3 extends 3 residues past the end of the read, so its final part is completed from the germline J gene. The chain combines TRBV10-3 with TRBJ2-7; D might be TRBD1 (5 bases). V lost 10 bases to trimming and J lost 0 bases, with 13 bases between them. Germline assignment: CDR1 ENHRY and CDR2 SYGVKD. This CDR3 region has 13 residues. The sequenced part of the CDR3 DNA is TGTGCCAGCGCGACAGCGAGCTCCTACGAG. This gives the protein CASATASSYE. The complete CDR3 protein is CASATASSYEQYF.

Many counts were recorded for this clone. The read terminates 3 residues before the CDR3 end, so the remaining end is supplied by the germline J gene. The rearrangement uses TRBV30 and TRBJ2-6; a possible D gene is TRBD1 (5 bases). Trimming shortened V by 4 bases and J by 4 bases, and 11 bases separated the two germline ends. CDR3 length: 14 amino acids. Looked up from germline, CDR1 is GTSNPN and CDR2 is SVGIG (reference sequence). The CDR3 is CAWTDSAGANVLTF. The CDR3 bases that were read are TGTGCCTGGACCGACAGTGCCGGGGCCAACGTC.

This clone occurred many times. The read comes to an end 3 residues before the CDR3 does, leaving the germline J gene to fill in the end. This chain connects TRBV4-2 to TRBJ2-1; TRBD2 aligns across 9 bases. With V trimmed by 0 bases and J by 4 bases, 4 bases remained unmatched. Per the germline V gene, CDR1 is LGHNA and CDR2 is YNFKEQ. The CDR3 covers 16 residues. The covered CDR3 bases are TGTGCCAGCAGCCAAGAAGGGAGCGGGGGGTACAATGAG. It encodes CASSQEGSGGYNE. The CDR3 reads in full as CASSQEGSGGYNEQFF.